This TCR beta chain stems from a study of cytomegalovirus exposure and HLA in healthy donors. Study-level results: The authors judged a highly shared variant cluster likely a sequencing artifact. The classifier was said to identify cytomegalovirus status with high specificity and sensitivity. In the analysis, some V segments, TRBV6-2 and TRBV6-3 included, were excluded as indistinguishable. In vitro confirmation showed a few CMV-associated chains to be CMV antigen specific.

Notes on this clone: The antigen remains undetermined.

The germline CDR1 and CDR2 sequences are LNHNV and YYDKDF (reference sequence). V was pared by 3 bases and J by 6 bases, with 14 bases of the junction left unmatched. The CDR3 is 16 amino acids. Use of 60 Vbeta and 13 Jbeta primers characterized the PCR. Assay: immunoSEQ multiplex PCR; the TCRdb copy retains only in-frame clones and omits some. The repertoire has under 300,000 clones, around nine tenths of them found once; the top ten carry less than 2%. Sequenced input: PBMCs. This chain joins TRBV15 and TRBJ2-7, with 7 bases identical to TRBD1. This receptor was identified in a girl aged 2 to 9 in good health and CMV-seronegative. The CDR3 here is CATSSLSPATGAEQYF. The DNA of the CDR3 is TGTGCCACCAGCAGCCTTAGCCCTGCAACAGGGGCCGAGCAGTACTTC.